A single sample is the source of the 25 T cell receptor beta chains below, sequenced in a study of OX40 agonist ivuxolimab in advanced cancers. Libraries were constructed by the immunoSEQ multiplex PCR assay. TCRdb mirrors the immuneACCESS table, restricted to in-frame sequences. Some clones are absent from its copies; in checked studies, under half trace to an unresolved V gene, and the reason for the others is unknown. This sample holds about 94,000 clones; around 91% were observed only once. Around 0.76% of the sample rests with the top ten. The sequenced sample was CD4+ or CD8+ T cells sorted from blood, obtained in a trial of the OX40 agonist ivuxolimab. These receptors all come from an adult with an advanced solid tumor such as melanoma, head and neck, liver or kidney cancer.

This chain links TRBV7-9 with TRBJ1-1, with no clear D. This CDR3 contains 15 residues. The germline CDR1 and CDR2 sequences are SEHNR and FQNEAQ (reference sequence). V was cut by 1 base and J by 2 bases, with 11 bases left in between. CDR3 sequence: CASSLVFGENTEAFF. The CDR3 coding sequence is TGTGCCAGCAGCTTAGTTTTTGGAGAAAACACTGAAGCTTTCTTT. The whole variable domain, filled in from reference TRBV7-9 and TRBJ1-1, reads DTGVSQNPRHKITKRGQNVTFRCDPISEHNRLYWYRQTLGQGPEFLTYFQNEAQLEKSRLLSDRFSAERPKGSFSTLEIQRTEQGDSAMYLCASSLVFGENTEAFFGQGTRLTVV.

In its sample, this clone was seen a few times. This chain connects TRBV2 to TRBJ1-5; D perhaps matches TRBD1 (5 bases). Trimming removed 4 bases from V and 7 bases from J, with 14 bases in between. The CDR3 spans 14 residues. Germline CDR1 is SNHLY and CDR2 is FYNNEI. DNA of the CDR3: TGTGCCAGCAGTGGGGGAGGGGATGGACAGCCCCAGCATTTT. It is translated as CASSGGGDGQPQHF.

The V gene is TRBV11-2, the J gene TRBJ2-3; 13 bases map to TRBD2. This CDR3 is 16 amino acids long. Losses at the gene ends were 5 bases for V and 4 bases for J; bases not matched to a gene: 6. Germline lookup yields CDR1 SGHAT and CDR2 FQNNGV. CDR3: CASSRTSGRLADTQYF. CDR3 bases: TGTGCCAGCAGCCGGACTAGCGGGAGACTGGCAGATACGCAGTATTTT. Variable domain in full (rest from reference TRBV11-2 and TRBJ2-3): EAGVAQSPRYKIIEKRQSVAFWCNPISGHATLYWYQQILGQGPKLLIQFQNNGVVDDSQLPKDRFSAERLKGVDSTLKIQPAKLEDSAVYLCASSRTSGRLADTQYFGPGTRLTVL.

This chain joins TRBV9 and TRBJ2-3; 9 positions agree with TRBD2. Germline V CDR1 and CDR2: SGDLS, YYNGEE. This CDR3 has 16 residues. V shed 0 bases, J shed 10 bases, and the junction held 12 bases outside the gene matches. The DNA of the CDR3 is TGTGCCAGCAGCGTAGAAGGTCTGCGGGAGGGACGTTCGCAGTATTTT. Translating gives CASSVEGLREGRSQYF.

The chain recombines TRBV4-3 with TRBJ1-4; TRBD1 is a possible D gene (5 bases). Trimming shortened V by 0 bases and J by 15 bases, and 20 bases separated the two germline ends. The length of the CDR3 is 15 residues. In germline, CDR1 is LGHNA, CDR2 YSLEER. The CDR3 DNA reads TGCGCCAGCAGCCAAGAAGTCGGGGCTAAGAGGGAATTGTTTTTT. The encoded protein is CASSQEVGAKRELFF.

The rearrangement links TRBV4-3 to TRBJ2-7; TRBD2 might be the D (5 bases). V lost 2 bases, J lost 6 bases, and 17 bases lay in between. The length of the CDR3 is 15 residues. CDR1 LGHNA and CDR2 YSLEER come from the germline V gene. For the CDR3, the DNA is TGCGCCAGCAGCCAACTCCCAATAGAGGGTTCCGAGCAGTACTTC. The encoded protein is CASSQLPIEGSEQYF.

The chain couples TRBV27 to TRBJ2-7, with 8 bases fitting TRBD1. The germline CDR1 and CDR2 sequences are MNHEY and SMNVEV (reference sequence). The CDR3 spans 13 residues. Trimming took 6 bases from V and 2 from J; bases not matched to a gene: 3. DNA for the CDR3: TGTGCCAGCAGGAGGACAGGGACCTACGAGCAGTACTTC. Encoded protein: CASRRTGTYEQYF.

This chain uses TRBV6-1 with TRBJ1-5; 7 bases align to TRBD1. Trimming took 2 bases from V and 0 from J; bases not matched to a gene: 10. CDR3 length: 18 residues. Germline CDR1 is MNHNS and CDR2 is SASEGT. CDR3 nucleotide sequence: TGTGCCAGCAGTGAATGGGCAGGGGGAGCCCATAGCAATCAGCCCCAGCATTTT. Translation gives CASSEWAGGAHSNQPQHF.

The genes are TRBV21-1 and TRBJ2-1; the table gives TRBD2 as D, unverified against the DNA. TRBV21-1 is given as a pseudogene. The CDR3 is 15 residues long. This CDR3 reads CASINPQREGNEQFF. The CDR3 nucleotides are TGTGCCAGCATCAACCCTCAGCGGGAGGGGAATGAGCAGTTCTTC.

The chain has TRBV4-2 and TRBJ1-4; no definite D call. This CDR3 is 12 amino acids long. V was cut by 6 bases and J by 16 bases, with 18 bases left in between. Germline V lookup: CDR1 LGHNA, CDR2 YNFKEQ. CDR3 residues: CASSQIGGRRFF. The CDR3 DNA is TGTGCCAGCAGTCAAATCGGAGGACGTCGGTTTTTT.

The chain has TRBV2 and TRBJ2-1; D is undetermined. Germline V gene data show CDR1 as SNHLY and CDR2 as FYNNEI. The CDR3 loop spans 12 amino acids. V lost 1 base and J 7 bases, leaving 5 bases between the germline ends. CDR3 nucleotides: TGTGCCAGCAGTGAAGGGCGGAATGAGCAGTTCTTC. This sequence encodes CASSEGRNEQFF. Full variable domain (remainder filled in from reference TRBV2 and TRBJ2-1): EPEVTQTPSHQVTQMGQEVILRCVPISNHLYFYWYRQILGQKVEFLVSFYNNEISEKSEIFDDQFSVERPDGSNFTLKIRSTKLEDSAMYFCASSEGRNEQFFGPGTRLTVL.

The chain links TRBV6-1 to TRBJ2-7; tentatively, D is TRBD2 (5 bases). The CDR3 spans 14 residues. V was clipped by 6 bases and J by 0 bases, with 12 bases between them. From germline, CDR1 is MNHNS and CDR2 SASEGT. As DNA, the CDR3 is TGTGCCAGCAGCCCCAGCGGTTTCTCCTACGAGCAGTACTTC. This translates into CASSPSGFSYEQYF.

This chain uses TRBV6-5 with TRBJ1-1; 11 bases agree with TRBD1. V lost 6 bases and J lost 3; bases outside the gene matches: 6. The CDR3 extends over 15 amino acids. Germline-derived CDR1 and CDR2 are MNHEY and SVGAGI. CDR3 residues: CASSRPGQGDTEAFF. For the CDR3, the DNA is TGTGCCAGCAGCCGTCCGGGACAGGGGGACACTGAAGCTTTCTTT.

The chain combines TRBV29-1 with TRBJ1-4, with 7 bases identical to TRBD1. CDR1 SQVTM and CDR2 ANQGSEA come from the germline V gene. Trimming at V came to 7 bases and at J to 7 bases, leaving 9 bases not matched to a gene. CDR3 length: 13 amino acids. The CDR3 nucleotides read TGCAGCGGCACGACAGGGTCAGTTGAAAAACTGTTTTTT. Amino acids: CSGTTGSVEKLFF.

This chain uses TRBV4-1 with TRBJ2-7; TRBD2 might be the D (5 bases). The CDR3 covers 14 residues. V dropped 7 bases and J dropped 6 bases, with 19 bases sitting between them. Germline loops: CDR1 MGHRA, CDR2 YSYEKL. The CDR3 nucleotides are TGCGCCAGCAAAGGTGGAGGCTTGGAAAGCGAGCAGTACTTC. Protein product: CASKGGGLESEQYF.

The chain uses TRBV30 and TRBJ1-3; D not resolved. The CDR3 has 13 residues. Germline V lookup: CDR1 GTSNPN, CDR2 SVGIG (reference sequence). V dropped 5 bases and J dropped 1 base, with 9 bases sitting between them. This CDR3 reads CAWVPLSGNTIYF. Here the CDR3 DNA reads TGTGCCTGGGTCCCGTTATCTGGAAACACCATATATTTT.

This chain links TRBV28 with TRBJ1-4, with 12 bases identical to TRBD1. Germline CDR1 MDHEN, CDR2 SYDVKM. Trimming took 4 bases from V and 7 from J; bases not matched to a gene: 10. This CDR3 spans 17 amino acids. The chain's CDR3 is CASSSSGTGGWGEKLFF. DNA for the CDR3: TGTGCCAGCAGTTCGTCCGGGACAGGGGGCTGGGGTGAAAAACTGTTTTTT.

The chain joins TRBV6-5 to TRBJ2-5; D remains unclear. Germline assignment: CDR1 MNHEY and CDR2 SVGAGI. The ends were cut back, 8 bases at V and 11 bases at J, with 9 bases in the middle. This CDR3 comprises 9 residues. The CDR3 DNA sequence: TGTGCCAGCGGGTTGGAACAGTACTTC. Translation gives CASGLEQYF.

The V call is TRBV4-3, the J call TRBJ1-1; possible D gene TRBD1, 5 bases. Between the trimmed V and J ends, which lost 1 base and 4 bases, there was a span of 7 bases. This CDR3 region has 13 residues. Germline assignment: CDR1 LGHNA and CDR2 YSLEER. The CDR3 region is CASSQGGPTEAFF. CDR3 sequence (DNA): TGCGCCAGCAGCCAAGGGGGCCCCACTGAAGCTTTCTTT.

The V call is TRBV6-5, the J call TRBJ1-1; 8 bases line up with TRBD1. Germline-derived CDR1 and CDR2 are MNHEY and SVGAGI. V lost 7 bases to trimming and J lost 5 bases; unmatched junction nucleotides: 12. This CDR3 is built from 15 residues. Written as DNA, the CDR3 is TGTGCCAGCAAGGCCACCGGGACAGGCGGGACTGAAGCTTTCTTT. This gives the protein CASKATGTGGTEAFF.

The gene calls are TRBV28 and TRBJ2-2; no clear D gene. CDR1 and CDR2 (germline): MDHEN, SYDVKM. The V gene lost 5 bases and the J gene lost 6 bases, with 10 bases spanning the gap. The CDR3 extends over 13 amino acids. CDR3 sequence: CASSLIPAGELFF. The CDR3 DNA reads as TGTGCCAGCAGTCTTATCCCCGCCGGGGAGCTGTTTTTT.

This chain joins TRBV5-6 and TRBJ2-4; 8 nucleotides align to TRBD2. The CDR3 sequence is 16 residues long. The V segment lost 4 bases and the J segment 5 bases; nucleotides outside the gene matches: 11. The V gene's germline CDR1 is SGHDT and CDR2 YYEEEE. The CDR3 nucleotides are TGTGCCAGCAGCCATCAGCGGGAGCGGGTCCAAAACATTCAGTACTTC. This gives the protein CASSHQRERVQNIQYF.

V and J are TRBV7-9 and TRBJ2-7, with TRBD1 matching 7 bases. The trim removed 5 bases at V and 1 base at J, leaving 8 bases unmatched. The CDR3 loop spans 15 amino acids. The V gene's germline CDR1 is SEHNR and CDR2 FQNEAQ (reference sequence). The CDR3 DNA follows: TGTGCCAGCAGCGCACCGGGACAGCCATCCTACGAGCAGTACTTC. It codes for CASSAPGQPSYEQYF.

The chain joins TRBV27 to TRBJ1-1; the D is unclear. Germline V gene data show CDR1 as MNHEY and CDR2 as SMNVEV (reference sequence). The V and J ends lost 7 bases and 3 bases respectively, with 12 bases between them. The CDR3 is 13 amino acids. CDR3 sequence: CASTSEGYTEAFF. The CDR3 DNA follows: TGTGCCAGCACTTCGGAGGGTTACACTGAAGCTTTCTTT.

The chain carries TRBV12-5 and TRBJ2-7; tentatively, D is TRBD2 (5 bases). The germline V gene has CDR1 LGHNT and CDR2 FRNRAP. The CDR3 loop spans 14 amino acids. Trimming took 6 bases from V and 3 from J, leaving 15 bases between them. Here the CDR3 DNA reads TGTGCTAGTGGCGGCGCCTCTAGCAACTACGAGCAGTACTTC. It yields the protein CASGGASSNYEQYF.